Here is one T cell receptor (beta chain) with its context. The antigen is not known. The data belong to a study of siplizumab effects on memory and regulatory T cells. Study observations and caveats: Alloreactive sequences from unstimulated CD4+ memory cells fell significantly with siplizumab. Naive T cells apparently outstripped memory cells in diversity and seemed major alloresponse contributors.

The CDR3 contains 15 residues. Germline V gene data show CDR1 as LGHNA and CDR2 as YSLEER. The ends were cut back, 4 bases at V and 8 bases at J, with 18 bases in the middle. The assay was immunoSEQ multiplex PCR, and TCRdb's table has in-frame clones only and misses some. The sample has approximately 82,000 clones, 80% to 90% seen once. The source of this sequence is a human donor in good health. V gene TRBV4-3 combines with J gene TRBJ2-1, with D perhaps matching TRBD1 or TRBD2 (7 bases each). Material: Tregs sorted from blood. CDR3 in amino acids: CASSRLTSDRDEQFF. For the CDR3, the DNA is TGCGCCAGCAGCCGACTAACTAGCGACAGGGATGAGCAGTTCTTC.